A selection of T cell receptor beta chains follows, all from one sample in a study of T cell repertoires in cytomegalovirus infection. Their antigens are not known. TCRdb re-analysed the reads in MiXCR, keeping a single row per CDR3 protein. The sample lists fewer than 350,000 distinct CDR3 sequences, 29% seen once, with 15% to 25% in the top ten. The sample consisted of cultured PBMCs, taken from culture after CMV antigen stimulation. Source of these receptors: a human donor in good health (CMV status not recorded). Some clones in this sample may be carry-over from other donors' samples. Each CDR3 is given with its conserved first and last residue. D genes are given only for firm matches. Clone size is stated in some rows and not others, as once, few, many or a class when expanded.

abundance: NA; d_gene: NA; v_gene: TRBV3-1; j_gene: TRBJ1-4; CDR3aa: CASSQLSEAILFF; CDR3nt: TGTGCCAGCAGCCAATTGTCCGAGGCCATACTGTTTTTT
abundance: NA; d_gene: TRBD1; v_gene: TRBV20-1; j_gene: TRBJ2-7; CDR3aa: CSASKLSFYRGHEQYF; CDR3nt: TGCAGTGCTAGTAAGTTGTCGTTCTACAGGGGACACGAGCAGTACTTC
abundance: once; d_gene: NA; v_gene: TRBV4-2; j_gene: TRBJ2-1; CDR3aa: CASSQDTRTNEQFF; CDR3nt: TGTGCCAGCAGCCAAGATACGCGGACCAATGAGCAGTTCTTC
abundance: few; d_gene: TRBD1; v_gene: TRBV7-9; j_gene: TRBJ1-1; CDR3aa: CASSLGGTVNTEAFF; CDR3nt: TGTGCCAGCAGCTTAGGGGGGACAGTGAACACTGAAGCTTTCTTT
abundance: many; d_gene: NA; v_gene: TRBV7-8; j_gene: TRBJ2-7; CDR3aa: CASSLKRTNSYEQYF; CDR3nt: TGTGCCAGCAGCTTAAAGCGGACAAACTCCTACGAGCAGTACTTC
abundance: NA; d_gene: TRBD1; v_gene: TRBV18; j_gene: TRBJ1-4; CDR3aa: CASSTLSGTVNEKLFF; CDR3nt: TGTGCCAGCTCAACCCTCTCCGGGACAGTTAATGAAAAACTGTTTTTT
abundance: NA; d_gene: NA; v_gene: TRBV12-3/TRBV12-4; j_gene: TRBJ2-1; CDR3aa: CASSFLGTEDEQFF; CDR3nt: TGTGCCAGCAGTTTCCTCGGCACAGAAGATGAGCAGTTCTTC
abundance: many; d_gene: NA; v_gene: TRBV6-1; j_gene: TRBJ2-7; CDR3aa: CASKETRPRYEQYF; CDR3nt: TGTGCCAGCAAGGAAACACGGCCCCGCTACGAGCAGTACTTC
abundance: many; d_gene: NA; v_gene: TRBV7-2; j_gene: TRBJ1-5; CDR3aa: CASSLTTGGNQPQHF; CDR3nt: TGTGCCAGCAGCTTAACGACAGGCGGAAATCAGCCCCAGCATTTT
abundance: NA; d_gene: NA; v_gene: TRBV2; j_gene: TRBJ1-1; CDR3aa: CASILQGATEAFF; CDR3nt: TGTGCCAGCATCTTACAGGGCGCCACTGAAGCTTTCTTT
abundance: NA; d_gene: NA; v_gene: TRBV6-1; j_gene: TRBJ2-6; CDR3aa: CASSELSSGANVLTF; CDR3nt: TGTGCCAGCAGTGAATTGTCCTCTGGGGCCAACGTCCTGACTTTC
abundance: many; d_gene: NA; v_gene: TRBV7-6; j_gene: TRBJ2-7; CDR3aa: CASSLAQANEQYF; CDR3nt: TGTGCCAGCAGCTTAGCGCAGGCTAACGAGCAGTACTTC
abundance: NA; d_gene: TRBD1; v_gene: TRBV6-6; j_gene: TRBJ2-5; CDR3aa: CASSSDRGQETQYF; CDR3nt: TGTGCCAGCAGTTCTGACAGGGGGCAAGAGACCCAGTACTTC
abundance: few; d_gene: TRBD2; v_gene: TRBV5-1; j_gene: TRBJ2-5; CDR3aa: CASSLPKDRALAGGNQETQYF; CDR3nt: TGCGCCAGCAGCCTACCCAAGGACAGGGCACTAGCGGGAGGAAACCAAGAGACCCAGTACTTC
abundance: NA; d_gene: NA; v_gene: TRBV6-5; j_gene: TRBJ1-2; CDR3aa: CASSYSTEFYGYTF; CDR3nt: TGTGCCAGCAGTTACTCTACAGAGTTTTATGGCTACACCTTC
abundance: NA; d_gene: NA; v_gene: TRBV11-2; j_gene: TRBJ2-3; CDR3aa: CASSFLVGRRRTDTQYF; CDR3nt: TGTGCCAGCAGCTTCCTAGTGGGGCGGAGGCGCACAGATACGCAGTATTTT
abundance: many; d_gene: NA; v_gene: TRBV12-3/TRBV12-4; j_gene: TRBJ1-1; CDR3aa: CASILGQLNTEAFF; CDR3nt: TGTGCCAGCATTCTGGGGCAGTTGAACACTGAAGCTTTCTTT
abundance: NA; d_gene: NA; v_gene: TRBV19; j_gene: TRBJ2-3; CDR3aa: CASSMGSSSTDTQYF; CDR3nt: TGTGCCAGTAGTATGGGCAGTTCGAGCACAGATACGCAGTATTTT
abundance: NA; d_gene: TRBD1; v_gene: TRBV7-9; j_gene: TRBJ1-5; CDR3aa: CASSLQGQGAGGGNQPQHF; CDR3nt: TGTGCCAGCAGTCTTCAGGGACAGGGGGCAGGGGGTGGCAATCAGCCCCAGCATTTT
abundance: NA; d_gene: TRBD1; v_gene: TRBV27; j_gene: TRBJ1-5; CDR3aa: CASSPLSTGGMGGNQPQHF; CDR3nt: TGTGCCAGCAGTCCCCTTTCGACAGGGGGCATGGGTGGGAATCAGCCCCAGCATTTT
abundance: few; d_gene: NA; v_gene: TRBV4-2; j_gene: TRBJ1-5; CDR3aa: CASSQATTNQPQHF; CDR3nt: TGTGCCAGCAGCCAAGCCACAACAAATCAGCCCCAGCATTTT
abundance: NA; d_gene: NA; v_gene: TRBV6-1; j_gene: TRBJ2-1; CDR3aa: CASSAASWVIRINEQFF; CDR3nt: TGTGCCAGCAGCGCGGCATCTTGGGTGATACGTATCAATGAGCAGTTCTTC
abundance: NA; d_gene: NA; v_gene: TRBV7-8; j_gene: TRBJ2-2; CDR3aa: CASSWRGLGTDTGELFF; CDR3nt: TGTGCCAGCAGTTGGAGGGGACTGGGGACAGACACCGGGGAGCTGTTTTTT
abundance: NA; d_gene: NA; v_gene: TRBV7-6; j_gene: TRBJ1-4; CDR3aa: CASSLVPDHEKLFF; CDR3nt: TGTGCCAGCAGCTTAGTGCCGGACCATGAAAAACTGTTTTTT
abundance: many; d_gene: NA; v_gene: TRBV7-2; j_gene: TRBJ2-3; CDR3aa: CASSQAGGTDTQYF; CDR3nt: TGTGCCAGCAGCCAGGCGGGTGGCACAGATACGCAGTATTTT
abundance: NA; d_gene: NA; v_gene: TRBV5-1; j_gene: TRBJ2-5; CDR3aa: CASTKGRAEETQYF; CDR3nt: TGCGCCAGCACTAAAGGCCGAGCGGAAGAGACCCAGTACTTC
abundance: few; d_gene: TRBD1; v_gene: TRBV7-3; j_gene: TRBJ1-2; CDR3aa: CASSPMGQGFGYTF; CDR3nt: TGTGCCAGCAGCCCAATGGGACAGGGCTTTGGCTACACCTTC
abundance: NA; d_gene: TRBD1; v_gene: TRBV7-7; j_gene: TRBJ1-5; CDR3aa: CASSYQWTGGQPQHF; CDR3nt: TGTGCCAGCAGCTACCAATGGACAGGGGGTCAGCCCCAGCATTTT
abundance: few; d_gene: NA; v_gene: TRBV7-9; j_gene: TRBJ2-6; CDR3aa: CASSLVRWGARKWGANVLTF; CDR3nt: TGTGCCAGCAGCTTAGTCCGTTGGGGGGCCCGTAAATGGGGGGCCAACGTCCTGACTTTC
abundance: NA; d_gene: TRBD1; v_gene: TRBV6-1; j_gene: TRBJ1-5; CDR3aa: CASSEGGTAYNQPQHF; CDR3nt: TGTGCCAGCAGTGAAGGAGGGACAGCATACAATCAGCCCCAGCATTTT
abundance: NA; d_gene: NA; v_gene: TRBV19; j_gene: TRBJ2-1; CDR3aa: CASSIGTLTYNEQFF; CDR3nt: TGTGCCAGTAGTATCGGGACTCTAACCTACAATGAGCAGTTCTTC
abundance: few; d_gene: NA; v_gene: TRBV7-4; j_gene: TRBJ1-1; CDR3aa: CASSSTEAPGQLNTEAFF; CDR3nt: TGTGCCAGCAGCTCTACGGAGGCCCCGGGACAATTGAACACTGAAGCTTTCTTT
abundance: few; d_gene: TRBD2; v_gene: TRBV6-1; j_gene: TRBJ2-1; CDR3aa: CASSFPGTSGGAAISYNEQFF; CDR3nt: TGTGCCAGCAGTTTCCCTGGGACTAGCGGGGGGGCCGCCATCTCCTACAATGAGCAGTTCTTC
abundance: NA; d_gene: NA; v_gene: TRBV7-8; j_gene: TRBJ2-1; CDR3aa: CASSLIGKRGGGNSYNEQFF; CDR3nt: TGTGCCAGCAGCTTAATCGGGAAACGAGGGGGAGGCAACTCCTACAATGAGCAGTTCTTC
abundance: many; d_gene: NA; v_gene: TRBV6-2/TRBV6-3; j_gene: TRBJ1-2; CDR3aa: CASSHREDYGYTF; CDR3nt: TGTGCCAGCAGTCACAGGGAAGACTATGGCTACACCTTC
abundance: NA; d_gene: TRBD1; v_gene: TRBV5-1; j_gene: TRBJ2-7; CDR3aa: CASTTGQGASYEQYF; CDR3nt: TGCGCCAGCACCACAGGACAGGGGGCCTCCTACGAGCAGTACTTC
abundance: many; d_gene: NA; v_gene: TRBV7-2; j_gene: TRBJ1-4; CDR3aa: CASSSTPRSGLFF; CDR3nt: TGTGCCAGCAGCTCCACCCCCAGGTCGGGACTGTTTTTT
abundance: few; d_gene: NA; v_gene: TRBV7-2; j_gene: TRBJ2-3; CDR3aa: CASSLARGSTDTQYF; CDR3nt: TGTGCCAGCAGCTTGGCCAGGGGAAGCACAGATACGCAGTATTTT
abundance: many; d_gene: NA; v_gene: TRBV7-2; j_gene: TRBJ2-6; CDR3aa: CASSLASYSGANVLTF; CDR3nt: TGTGCCAGCAGCTTAGCGAGCTACTCTGGGGCCAACGTCCTGACTTTC
abundance: many; d_gene: TRBD1; v_gene: TRBV12-3/TRBV12-4; j_gene: TRBJ1-5; CDR3aa: CASSLSDRGGNQPQHF; CDR3nt: TGTGCCAGCAGTTTAAGTGACAGGGGAGGCAATCAGCCCCAGCATTTT
abundance: NA; d_gene: NA; v_gene: TRBV7-3; j_gene: TRBJ2-1; CDR3aa: CASSFRDGNEQFF; CDR3nt: TGTGCCAGCAGCTTTCGGGACGGCAATGAGCAGTTCTTC
abundance: NA; d_gene: TRBD1; v_gene: TRBV7-9; j_gene: TRBJ1-2; CDR3aa: CASSLAGQNYGYTF; CDR3nt: TGTGCCAGCAGCTTAGCGGGACAGAACTATGGCTACACCTTC
abundance: once; d_gene: TRBD2; v_gene: TRBV2; j_gene: TRBJ2-5; CDR3aa: CASSDWLAGGKTQYF; CDR3nt: TGTGCCAGCAGTGATTGGCTAGCGGGAGGAAAGACCCAGTACTTC
abundance: NA; d_gene: NA; v_gene: TRBV7-2; j_gene: TRBJ2-3; CDR3aa: CASSPSLKDTQYF; CDR3nt: TGTGCCAGCAGTCCCAGTCTCAAGGATACGCAGTATTTT
abundance: many; d_gene: TRBD1; v_gene: TRBV7-2; j_gene: TRBJ1-2; CDR3aa: CASSRTGGSYGYTF; CDR3nt: TGTGCCAGCAGCCGGACAGGGGGCTCCTATGGCTACACCTTC
abundance: NA; d_gene: TRBD2; v_gene: TRBV5-4; j_gene: TRBJ2-3; CDR3aa: CASSRTGLAPDTQYF; CDR3nt: TGTGCCAGCAGCCGCACGGGACTAGCACCAGATACGCAGTATTTT
abundance: few; d_gene: NA; v_gene: TRBV11-2; j_gene: TRBJ2-3; CDR3aa: CASSSNTGVAADTQYF; CDR3nt: TGTGCCAGCAGCTCAAACACAGGGGTAGCGGCAGATACGCAGTATTTT
abundance: NA; d_gene: NA; v_gene: TRBV10-3; j_gene: TRBJ1-6; CDR3aa: CAISESGNSPLHF; CDR3nt: TGTGCCATCAGTGAGTCAGGGAATTCACCCCTCCACTTT
abundance: NA; d_gene: NA; v_gene: TRBV7-3; j_gene: TRBJ2-2; CDR3aa: CASSLNGGGTGELFF; CDR3nt: TGTGCCAGCAGCTTAAACGGGGGTGGAACCGGGGAGCTGTTTTTT
abundance: few; d_gene: TRBD1; v_gene: TRBV12-3/TRBV12-4; j_gene: TRBJ1-5; CDR3aa: CASGGQDKPQHF; CDR3nt: TGTGCCAGCGGGGGACAGGATAAGCCCCAGCATTTT
abundance: NA; d_gene: NA; v_gene: TRBV19; j_gene: TRBJ1-1; CDR3aa: CASSIGGTVTEAFF; CDR3nt: TGTGCCAGTAGTATAGGGGGGACGGTCACTGAAGCTTTCTTT
abundance: NA; d_gene: NA; v_gene: TRBV30; j_gene: TRBJ1-1; CDR3aa: CAWSKFGGATEAFF; CDR3nt: TGTGCCTGGAGTAAGTTTGGGGGGGCCACTGAAGCTTTCTTT
abundance: NA; d_gene: TRBD2; v_gene: TRBV11-2; j_gene: TRBJ2-3; CDR3aa: CASSFLSGAPTDTQYF; CDR3nt: TGTGCCAGCAGCTTTCTTAGCGGGGCCCCGACAGATACGCAGTATTTT
abundance: few; d_gene: NA; v_gene: TRBV20-1; j_gene: TRBJ1-2; CDR3aa: CSAMGGGANYGYTF; CDR3nt: TGCAGTGCTATGGGGGGAGGGGCAAACTATGGCTACACCTTC
abundance: NA; d_gene: NA; v_gene: TRBV10-2; j_gene: TRBJ2-3; CDR3aa: CASSESASVYTQYF; CDR3nt: TGCGCCAGCAGTGAGTCGGCGAGCGTTTATACGCAGTATTTT
abundance: once; d_gene: TRBD2; v_gene: TRBV27; j_gene: TRBJ2-7; CDR3aa: CASRPSRGLAAYEQYF; CDR3nt: TGTGCCAGCAGACCTTCGAGAGGACTAGCGGCCTACGAGCAGTACTTC